These 27 T cell receptor beta chains were sequenced from one sample in a study of blood T cell repertoires in COVID-19. Generated by immunoSEQ multiplex PCR, the TCRdb table keeps only in-frame clones and is missing some. Of around 31,000 clones listed, approximately 91% are singletons. Sequencing input: peripheral blood. The source is a man aged 60-69 years with COVID-19, enrolled during active disease.

CDR3 sequence reads: CASSFSHKGSTEAFF. The CDR3 coding sequence is TGTGCCAGCAGTTTTAGCCACAAGGGGTCCACTGAAGCTTTCTTT. The chain employs TRBV27 and TRBJ1-1, with D possibly matching TRBD1 (5 bases). Trimming left V 3 bases short and J 4 bases short, with 15 bases between. Per the germline V gene, CDR1 is MNHEY and CDR2 is SMNVEV (reference sequence). The CDR3 covers 15 residues.

The chain links TRBV5-6 to TRBJ1-2; 11 bases are a match to TRBD1. V was pared by 1 base and J by 8 bases, with 7 bases of the junction left unmatched. This CDR3 has 15 residues. Germline CDR1 is SGHDT and CDR2 is YYEEEE. The CDR3 nucleotides are TGTGCCAGCAGCTTGTTGGGACAGGGGGTAGACGGCTACACCTTC. It codes for CASSLLGQGVDGYTF.

In regard to this clone: Other DNA variants within this sample encode the same CDR3. The rearrangement joins TRBV6-5 to TRBJ1-1; tentatively, D is TRBD1 (5 bases). Germline V gene data show CDR1 as MNHEY and CDR2 as SVGAGI. The CDR3 spans 14 residues. The V end was cut by 6 bases, the J end by 1 base, with 12 bases between. CDR3 sequence (DNA): TGTGCCAGCAGCTACGACAGAAAGAACACTGAAGCTTTCTTT. As protein: CASSYDRKNTEAFF.

V is TRBV19 and J is TRBJ1-5, with no clear D. Per germline, CDR1 LNHDA and CDR2 SQIVND (reference sequence). Trimming took 5 bases from V and 0 from J, leaving 8 bases between them. CDR3 length: 14 residues. The CDR3: CASSLLDSNQPQHF. As DNA, the CDR3 is TGTGCCAGTAGTCTCTTAGATAGCAATCAGCCCCAGCATTTT.

The chain uses TRBV9 and TRBJ2-7; 7 nucleotides match TRBD2. The CDR3 has 15 residues. V trimming: 1 base; J trimming: 5 bases; junction bases outside the gene matches: 9. Per germline, CDR1 SGDLS and CDR2 YYNGEE. In nucleotides, the CDR3 is TGTGCCAGCAGCGTACAAGGTGGGAGGGCCGACGAGCAGTACTTC. Translated, it gives CASSVQGGRADEQYF.

The chain couples TRBV27 to TRBJ2-7; 8 bases are shared with TRBD1. The J segment lost 5 bases and the V segment lost 6 bases, leaving 9 bases of the junction unmatched. CDR1 is MNHEY and CDR2 is SMNVEV in the germline V gene (reference sequence). This CDR3 spans 14 amino acids. CDR3 protein: CASSSDREFHEQYF. The CDR3 DNA reads TGTGCCAGCAGCTCGGACAGGGAGTTCCACGAGCAGTACTTC.

The chain has TRBV5-1 and TRBJ1-1, with D possibly matching TRBD1 (5 bases). The length of the CDR3 is 14 residues. Trimming shortened V by 3 bases and J by 0 bases, and 9 bases separated the two germline ends. CDR1 and CDR2 from the germline V gene are SGHRS and YFSETQ. The CDR3: CASSWTQMNTEAFF. The CDR3 bases are TGCGCCAGCAGCTGGACACAGATGAACACTGAAGCTTTCTTT.

The V call is TRBV28, the J call TRBJ1-3; possible D gene TRBD1, 5 bases. CDR3 length equals 15 residues. Germline V gives CDR1 MDHEN, CDR2 SYDVKM. With 4 bases removed from V and 4 bases from J, the gap between germline ends came to 14 bases. In DNA, the CDR3 is TGTGCCAGCAGTTCACCGACGGGGGGAGGAAACACCATATATTTT. Its translation: CASSSPTGGGNTIYF.

This clone was seen just once. The chain employs TRBV28 and TRBJ2-2; the D gene is possibly TRBD2 (5 bases). Trimming stripped 10 bases from V and 0 bases from J, with 12 bases between. This CDR3 spans 14 amino acids. CDR1 is MDHEN and CDR2 is SYDVKM in the germline V gene. CDR3 amino acids: CATRWTPNTGELFF. CDR3 nucleotides: TGTGCCACCCGGTGGACTCCGAACACCGGGGAGCTGTTTTTT.

The rearrangement links TRBV28 to TRBJ1-1, with D hard to call. Trimming cost V 2 bases and J 7 bases, with 8 bases left between them. The V gene's germline CDR1 is MDHEN and CDR2 SYDVKM. The CDR3 has 12 residues. In DNA, the CDR3 is TGTGCCAGCAGTTTACTTGCCGGTGAAGCTTTCTTT. It encodes CASSLLAGEAFF.

The gene calls are TRBV9 and TRBJ1-1, with no clear D. Trimming removed 0 bases from V and 3 bases from J, with 15 bases in between. This CDR3 has 16 amino acids. In germline, CDR1 is SGDLS, CDR2 YYNGEE. CDR3 in amino acids: CASSVVPGPGDTEAFF. CDR3 bases: TGTGCCAGCAGCGTAGTTCCGGGCCCCGGGGACACTGAAGCTTTCTTT.

V usage is TRBV6-5 and J usage is TRBJ2-2, with a possible D match to TRBD1 (6 bases). CDR1 and CDR2 (germline): MNHEY, SVGAGI. Trimming removed 7 bases at V and 5 bases at J, with 17 bases between. CDR3 length equals 15 residues. Written as DNA, the CDR3 is TGTGCCAGCACCCGGAAGCCCGGGACAACCGGGGAGCTGTTTTTT. It translates to CASTRKPGTTGELFF.

This clone appeared a single time. The rearrangement joins TRBV6-1 to TRBJ1-1, with D hard to call. Trimming left V 0 bases short and J 4 bases short, with 9 bases between. This CDR3 has 14 amino acids. From germline, CDR1 is MNHNS and CDR2 SASEGT. The CDR3 loop is CASSEAGGATEAFF. CDR3 DNA: TGTGCCAGCAGTGAAGCGGGAGGTGCCACTGAAGCTTTCTTT.

The chain couples TRBV6-4 to TRBJ1-1, with D perhaps matching TRBD1 (5 bases). V was trimmed by 7 bases and J by 1 base, leaving 13 bases between them. Germline assignment: CDR1 MRHNA and CDR2 SNTAGT. The CDR3 runs 14 residues. The CDR3 DNA follows: TGTGCCAGCAAATCAGGGTCTACGAACACTGAAGCTTTCTTT. This sequence encodes CASKSGSTNTEAFF.

The chain carries TRBV6-6 and TRBJ2-6, with a weak D call TRBD1 (6 bases). With 4 bases removed from V and 0 bases from J, the gap between germline ends came to 7 bases. Per the germline V gene, CDR1 is MNHNY and CDR2 is SVGAGI (reference sequence). The CDR3 has 15 residues. The CDR3 DNA follows: TGTGCCAGCAGTTCACAGGGCTCTGGGGCCAACGTCCTGACTTTC. The encoded protein is CASSSQGSGANVLTF.

This CDR3 reads CASGPSGGTDTQYF. CDR3 coding DNA: TGTGCTAGTGGTCCTAGCGGGGGAACAGATACGCAGTATTTT. The chain joins TRBV12-5 to TRBJ2-3; 10 nucleotides match TRBD2. Trimming took 5 bases from V and 3 from J; bases not matched to a gene: 2. Germline loops: CDR1 LGHNT, CDR2 FRNRAP. There are 14 residues in the CDR3. The full variable domain, with the rest looked up from reference TRBV12-5 and TRBJ2-3, is DARVTQTPRHKVTEMGQEVTMRCQPILGHNTVFWYRQTMMQGLELLAYFRNRAPLDDSGMPKDRFSAEMPDATLATLKIQPSEPRDSAVYFCASGPSGGTDTQYFGPGTRLTVL.

This clone was observed a single time. The chain combines TRBV6-5 with TRBJ2-2, with 7 positions matching TRBD1. Germline V gene lookup returns CDR1 MNHEY and CDR2 SVGAGI. V was pared by 8 bases and J by 4 bases, with 10 bases of the junction left unmatched. The CDR3 has 15 residues. DNA for the CDR3: TGTGCCAGCCAGTCCACAGGGGCGGTCACCGGGGAGCTGTTTTTT. Its protein product is CASQSTGAVTGELFF.

The sample holds one count of this clone. The chain links TRBV5-1 to TRBJ2-7; weak D call: TRBD1 (6 bases). Trimming removed 4 bases from V and 5 bases from J, with 19 bases in between. The length of the CDR3 is 15 residues. CDR1 and CDR2 from the germline V gene are SGHRS and YFSETQ. The CDR3, as DNA: TGCGCCAGCAGCCCGCGGGTCAGGGGCAGCGACGAGCAGTACTTC. The encoded protein is CASSPRVRGSDEQYF.

The rearrangement joins TRBV19 to TRBJ1-1; D gene uncertain. CDR1 LNHDA and CDR2 SQIVND come from the germline V gene (reference sequence). There are 13 residues in the CDR3. The V end lost 5 bases, the J end lost 0 bases, and 7 bases lay between the germline ends. CDR3 bases: TGTGCCAGTAGTGAGGGTCTGAACACTGAAGCTTTCTTT. Amino acid sequence: CASSEGLNTEAFF.

This clone was seen just once. This chain links TRBV12-3 or TRBV12-4 with TRBJ2-3; D is unresolved. This CDR3 contains 11 residues. Trimming stripped 6 bases from V and 3 bases from J, with 4 bases between. CDR3 residues: CASRTTDTQYF. CDR3 nucleotides: TGTGCCAGCAGGACAACAGATACGCAGTATTTT.

V usage is TRBV6-5 and J usage is TRBJ2-7; possible D gene TRBD2, 6 bases. This CDR3 is 16 amino acids long. Germline CDR1 is MNHEY and CDR2 is SVGAGI. Deletions cut 0 bases from V and 1 base from J, with 13 bases between. CDR3 DNA sequence: TGTGCCAGCAGTTACTCCAGCCGGGACTCATCCTACGAGCAGTACTTC. Amino acids: CASSYSSRDSSYEQYF.

This chain joins TRBV7-9 and TRBJ1-5; TRBD1 might be the D (6 bases). Per the germline V gene, CDR1 is SEHNR and CDR2 is FQNEAQ (reference sequence). The V gene lost 3 bases and the J gene lost 4 bases, with 13 bases spanning the gap. This CDR3 is built from 15 residues. The CDR3 sequence is CASSLGTFENQPQHF. CDR3 DNA: TGTGCCAGCAGCTTGGGGACATTCGAGAATCAGCCCCAGCATTTT.

The V gene is TRBV2, the J gene TRBJ1-5; no firm D call. The V end lost 5 bases, the J end lost 4 bases, and 9 bases lay between the germline ends. CDR1 and CDR2 (germline): SNHLY, FYNNEI. This CDR3 spans 13 amino acids. The CDR3 reads CASSRSVNQPQHF. CDR3 sequence (DNA): TGTGCCAGCAGTCGGTCGGTTAATCAGCCCCAGCATTTT.

The chain couples TRBV19 to TRBJ2-7; possibly TRBD1 for D (6 bases). Trimming cost V 10 bases and J 5 bases, with 15 bases left between them. CDR1 LNHDA and CDR2 SQIVND come from the germline V gene (reference sequence). This CDR3 has 12 residues. The CDR3 DNA reads TGTGCCACCCAAGGGGGTTTCCACGAGCAGTACTTC. This gives the protein CATQGGFHEQYF. Full variable domain (missing parts from reference TRBV19 and TRBJ2-7): DGGITQSPKYLFRKEGQNVTLSCEQNLNHDAMYWYRQDPGQGLRLIYYSQIVNDFQKGDIAEGYSVSREKKESFPLTVTSAQKNPTAFYLCATQGGFHEQYFGPGTRLTVT.

The chain carries TRBV13 and TRBJ2-5; 8 bases align to TRBD1. The CDR3 spans 15 residues. In germline, CDR1 is PRHDT, CDR2 FYEKMQ (reference sequence). V lost 6 bases, J lost 1 base, and 7 bases stayed unmatched. CDR3 coding DNA: TGTGCCAGCAGTTCCCCCGGACAGGGCCAAGAGACCCAGTACTTC. As protein: CASSSPGQGQETQYF.

About this clone itself: The sample holds other DNA sequences that translate to the same CDR3. The chain recombines TRBV9 with TRBJ1-3; D might be TRBD1 (5 bases). V lost 0 bases to trimming and J lost 4 bases, with 8 bases between them. In germline, CDR1 is SGDLS, CDR2 YYNGEE. The CDR3 has 14 residues. CDR3 DNA sequence: TGTGCCAGCAGCGTAGGGGGCACAGGAAACACCATATATTTT. Amino acids: CASSVGGTGNTIYF.

The V and J genes are TRBV9 and TRBJ1-2; TRBD1 might be the D (5 bases). Trimming stripped 3 bases from V and 3 bases from J, with 12 bases between. This CDR3 has 14 amino acids. Germline V gene lookup returns CDR1 SGDLS and CDR2 YYNGEE. For the CDR3, the DNA is TGTGCCAGCAGCGGAATGACGGGGGACTATGGCTACACCTTC. It encodes CASSGMTGDYGYTF.